There are many counts of the clone carrying this T cell receptor (beta chain). The antigen remains unidentified. The second PCR ran about 6 to 11 cycles with a sample-barcoded 5' primer and J-beta primers. MiXCR was run by TCRdb on the 5' RACE reads, yielding one entry per CDR3 protein. The data hold about 1,500,000 distinct CDR3 sequences, with 28% observed a single time. Each individual donor underwent a draw of about 9.9 milliliters of peripheral blood. This sample was included in a study of blood T cells in healthy people across ages. Study conclusions and caveats: Considered underestimates were the diversity estimates obtained from one million T cells. Versus aged donors, long-lived donors had higher diversity and more naive CD4+ cells.

Germline loops: CDR1 SGHKS, CDR2 YYEKEE (reference sequence). The CDR3 extends over 16 amino acids. J lost 4 bases, V lost 4 bases, and 7 bases had no gene match. This chain links TRBV5-5 with TRBJ2-1; 11 nucleotides align to TRBD2. The material sequenced was blood. This clonotype originated in a woman aged 25 to 39 in good health. The chain's CDR3 is CASSRTTSGNYNEQFF. CDR3 sequence (DNA): TGTGCCAGCAGCAGGACGACTAGCGGGAATTACAATGAGCAGTTCTTC.